This TCR beta chain was recovered during a study of blood T cell repertoires in COVID-19. Study-level background: COVID-19 samples, acute and convalescent, were from the United States, Italy and Spain.

Assay used: immunoSEQ multiplex PCR; TCRdb lists only in-frame clones, some missing. The table records 120,000 to 150,000 clones, about 84% of them present only once. Trimming cost V 5 bases and J 1 base, with 7 bases left between them. The CDR3 has 13 residues. Looked up from germline, CDR1 is SNHLY and CDR2 is FYNNEI. Sequenced: peripheral blood. This rearrangement joins TRBV2 to TRBJ2-3; a possible D gene is TRBD1 (5 bases). This clonotype originated in a man in his 60s with active or convalescent COVID-19. The CDR3 DNA is TGTGCCAGCAGTAAGACAGGCACAGATACGCAGTATTTT. Its protein product is CASSKTGTDTQYF.